The present TCR beta chain was sequenced within a study of CD8+CD57+ T cells in acquired aplastic anemia. CDR1 is SGHTA, CDR2 FQGTGA, per germline. The V and J ends lost 0 bases and 1 base, in that order; junction bases with no gene match: 0. This CDR3 contains 15 residues. Genomic DNA, serving as template, underwent TCR beta VDJ and CDR3 profiling. TCRdb independently ran MiXCR on the reads; one entry per CDR3 protein. The table includes 100,000 to 150,000 distinct CDR3 sequences, roughly 50% detected once. Sequenced sample: sorted CD4+, CD8+, or CD8+CD57+ T cells (not recorded which) from PBMCs. This TCR derives from a human donor in good health, serving as a control. This chain joins TRBV7-3 and TRBJ2-5; 9 bases fit TRBD2. In nucleotides, the CDR3 is TGTGCCAGCAGCTTAACTAGCGGGGGCCAAGAGACCCAGTACTTC. Its protein is CASSLTSGGQETQYF.